The rows below give T cell receptor beta chains drawn from one sample of a study of blood T cell repertoires in COVID-19. Data came from immunoSEQ multiplex PCR; TCRdb stores just in-frame clones and leaves some out. The data contain some 64,000 clones, about four fifths of them seen just once; the ten biggest clones take up roughly 6.5%. Input material: peripheral blood. These receptors all come from a woman in her sixties or seventies with acute or convalescent COVID-19. The conserved cysteine and the conserved F or W are not part of the CDR3 here. The order of the fields is clone size, J gene, V gene, CDR3 protein. Rows may omit the clone size; those that give it use once, few, many or a size class.

clone size: many; J gene: TRBJ2-3; V gene: TRBV27; CDR3 protein: ASSPVLAEGDTQY
clone size: -; J gene: TRBJ2-5; V gene: TRBV9; CDR3 protein: ASSVRTGWETQY
clone size: -; J gene: TRBJ2-7; V gene: TRBV6-5; CDR3 protein: ASRVGQAYEQY
clone size: -; J gene: TRBJ2-2; V gene: TRBV28; CDR3 protein: ASSLPTGDGRELF
clone size: -; J gene: TRBJ2-7; V gene: TRBV11-2; CDR3 protein: ASSLNRDTSYEQY
clone size: -; J gene: TRBJ1-2; V gene: TRBV30; CDR3 protein: AKAKGDYGYT
clone size: once; J gene: TRBJ1-5; V gene: TRBV2; CDR3 protein: ASSKGTDNQPQH
clone size: -; J gene: TRBJ1-5; V gene: TRBV2; CDR3 protein: ASTLGLPRNQPQH
clone size: few; J gene: TRBJ1-6; V gene: TRBV7-3; CDR3 protein: ASSLTDFSPLH
clone size: -; J gene: TRBJ2-2; V gene: TRBV18; CDR3 protein: ASSPYQADTGELF
clone size: -; J gene: TRBJ1-1; V gene: TRBV6-4; CDR3 protein: ASMGWDREWAEAF
clone size: once; J gene: TRBJ2-3; V gene: TRBV29-1; CDR3 protein: SVEEVGGYGTDTQY
clone size: -; J gene: TRBJ2-5; V gene: TRBV7-6; CDR3 protein: ASSPWTAQETQY
clone size: -; J gene: TRBJ2-7; V gene: TRBV6-1; CDR3 protein: ASSVTGATYSYEQY
clone size: -; J gene: TRBJ2-1; V gene: TRBV6-5; CDR3 protein: ASSRQLNEQF
clone size: -; J gene: TRBJ2-4; V gene: TRBV2; CDR3 protein: ASSEVSGGAKNIQY
clone size: -; J gene: TRBJ2-1; V gene: TRBV27; CDR3 protein: ASIRLAGNPNNNEQF
clone size: -; J gene: TRBJ2-1; V gene: TRBV9; CDR3 protein: ASKSGRGPDEQF
clone size: -; J gene: TRBJ2-3; V gene: TRBV11-3; CDR3 protein: ASSLGRDTQY
clone size: -; J gene: TRBJ2-2; V gene: TRBV14; CDR3 protein: ASSQEDRPELF
clone size: -; J gene: TRBJ2-3; V gene: TRBV6-5; CDR3 protein: ASSYYSGVGTDTQY
clone size: once; J gene: TRBJ1-1; V gene: TRBV29-1; CDR3 protein: SVTTGGSFAEAF
clone size: few; J gene: TRBJ2-5; V gene: TRBV3-1/TRBV3-2; CDR3 protein: ASSLLGEEETQY
clone size: -; J gene: TRBJ1-5; V gene: TRBV3-1/TRBV3-2; CDR3 protein: ASSQGDGSKPQH
clone size: -; J gene: TRBJ2-1; V gene: TRBV3-1/TRBV3-2; CDR3 protein: ASSQVLQLEQF
clone size: once; J gene: TRBJ1-2; V gene: TRBV19; CDR3 protein: ASIPPGERSGYT
clone size: -; J gene: TRBJ2-7; V gene: TRBV4-2; CDR3 protein: ASRHNSGVAYEQY
clone size: -; J gene: TRBJ1-1; V gene: TRBV6-4; CDR3 protein: ASSDFPQNTEAF
clone size: -; J gene: TRBJ2-1; V gene: TRBV12-3/TRBV12-4; CDR3 protein: ASSPARDEQF
clone size: once; J gene: TRBJ1-1; V gene: TRBV12-3/TRBV12-4; CDR3 protein: ASTLYRDSSAF
clone size: -; J gene: TRBJ2-1; V gene: TRBV7-9; CDR3 protein: ASSLSNEQF
clone size: -; J gene: TRBJ2-3; V gene: TRBV27; CDR3 protein: ASKDSPIGREDTQY
clone size: -; J gene: TRBJ2-5; V gene: TRBV2; CDR3 protein: ASSGTSVETQY
clone size: -; J gene: TRBJ1-4; V gene: TRBV5-1; CDR3 protein: ASRTIQGGEKLF
clone size: once; J gene: TRBJ2-5; V gene: TRBV2; CDR3 protein: ASRGGGSWETQY
clone size: -; J gene: TRBJ2-1; V gene: TRBV5-4; CDR3 protein: ASSLKLGGDNEQF
clone size: -; J gene: TRBJ1-2; V gene: TRBV7-8; CDR3 protein: ASSLGGNYGYT
clone size: -; J gene: TRBJ2-1; V gene: TRBV18; CDR3 protein: ASSPGQGAHEQF
clone size: few; J gene: TRBJ1-4; V gene: TRBV28; CDR3 protein: ASTGWQGSEKLF
clone size: -; J gene: TRBJ2-6; V gene: TRBV6-2/TRBV6-3; CDR3 protein: ASSYPTGLVKASGANVLT
clone size: -; J gene: TRBJ2-2; V gene: TRBV2; CDR3 protein: ASRTTANTGELF
clone size: large; J gene: TRBJ1-2; V gene: TRBV6-5; CDR3 protein: ASSPWVTDGYT
clone size: -; J gene: TRBJ2-5; V gene: TRBV7-9; CDR3 protein: ASSPPGGETQY
clone size: -; J gene: TRBJ1-2; V gene: TRBV2; CDR3 protein: ASSDSLGRPDT
clone size: -; J gene: TRBJ1-1; V gene: TRBV19; CDR3 protein: ASSSPDRPDEAF